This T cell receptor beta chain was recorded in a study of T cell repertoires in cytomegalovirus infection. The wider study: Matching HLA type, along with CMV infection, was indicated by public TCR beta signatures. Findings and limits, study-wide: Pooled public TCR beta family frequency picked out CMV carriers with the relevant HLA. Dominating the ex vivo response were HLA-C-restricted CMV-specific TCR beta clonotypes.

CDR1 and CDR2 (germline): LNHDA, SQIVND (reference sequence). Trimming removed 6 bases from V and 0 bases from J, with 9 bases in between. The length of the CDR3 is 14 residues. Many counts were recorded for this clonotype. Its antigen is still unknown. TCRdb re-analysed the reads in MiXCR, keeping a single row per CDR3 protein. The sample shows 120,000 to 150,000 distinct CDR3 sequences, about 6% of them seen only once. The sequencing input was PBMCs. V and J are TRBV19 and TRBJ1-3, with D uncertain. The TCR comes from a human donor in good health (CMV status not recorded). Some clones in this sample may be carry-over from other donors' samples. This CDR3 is CASRSLRSGNTIYF. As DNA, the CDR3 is TGTGCCAGTAGGAGCTTGCGCTCTGGAAACACCATATATTTT.